Listed here are 26 T cell receptor beta chains from one sample, sequenced in a study of T cells in localized non-small cell lung cancer. Profiling relied on immunoSEQ multiplex PCR, and the TCRdb table lists in-frame clones only, not all of them. The table has some 37,000 clones, around 84% seen once; the top ten hold 3.5%. Sequences were derived from peripheral blood, sampled before any cancer treatment. The origin of the receptors is a man aged 18 to 49 with stage I lung adenocarcinoma.

V and J are TRBV19 and TRBJ1-4; D perhaps matches TRBD1 (5 bases). V was cut by 5 bases and J by 3 bases, with 13 bases left in between. Germline CDR1 is LNHDA and CDR2 is SQIVND (reference sequence). This CDR3 is 15 amino acids long. CDR3 coding DNA: TGTGCCAGTAGTGCCCGCATGGGGGCTAATGAAAAACTGTTTTTT. Translation gives CASSARMGANEKLFF.

The chain combines TRBV5-1 with TRBJ1-1; D possibly corresponds to TRBD1 (6 bases). Germline CDR1 is SGHRS and CDR2 is YFSETQ. This CDR3 region has 14 residues. The V end lost 5 bases, the J end lost 5 bases, and 16 bases lay between the germline ends. CDR3 DNA sequence: TGCGCCAGCAGGTTCCACAGGGATGGGACTGAAGCTTTCTTT. It translates to CASRFHRDGTEAFF.

The chain uses TRBV5-1 and TRBJ2-1; 7 bases are a match to TRBD1. There are 15 residues in the CDR3. Germline loops: CDR1 SGHRS, CDR2 YFSETQ. V gave up 1 base and J gave up 1 base; unmatched junction bases: 2. CDR3 bases: TGCGCCAGCAGCTTGACAGGGGCGTCCTACAATGAGCAGTTCTTC. Residues: CASSLTGASYNEQFF.

This clone appeared once. The J gene is TRBJ2-7, the V gene TRBV5-1, with 10 bases identical to TRBD1. Germline V CDR1 and CDR2: SGHRS, YFSETQ. V shed 1 base and J 5 bases; nucleotides not matched to a gene: 3. The CDR3 has 14 residues. CDR3 in amino acids: CASSLRDRGHEQYF. Written as DNA, the CDR3 is TGCGCCAGCAGCTTGCGGGACAGGGGTCACGAGCAGTACTTC.

V gene TRBV5-4 combines with J gene TRBJ2-5, with TRBD2 matching 10 bases. This CDR3 contains 15 residues. CDR1 and CDR2 from the germline V gene are SGHNT and YYREEE (reference sequence). Trimming at V came to 4 bases and at J to 1 base, leaving 4 bases not matched to a gene. CDR3 nucleotides: TGTGCCAGCAGCCCAGCGGGGGGGCTCCAAGAGACCCAGTACTTC. Protein: CASSPAGGLQETQYF.

The rearrangement links TRBV5-1 to TRBJ1-6; the D gene is possibly TRBD1 (5 bases). The germline V and J ends were trimmed by 2 bases and 10 bases, with 7 bases remaining between them. Germline CDR1 SGHRS, CDR2 YFSETQ. The CDR3 totals 12 residues. The DNA for the CDR3 is TGCGCCAGCAGCTTCGGGGACTCACCCCTCCACTTT. It is translated as CASSFGDSPLHF.

The chain is built from TRBV11-3 and TRBJ2-2, with D maybe TRBD2 (7 bases). With 5 bases removed from V and 4 bases from J, the gap between germline ends came to 14 bases. The CDR3 has 15 residues. Germline V gives CDR1 SGHNT, CDR2 YENEEA. The DNA of the CDR3 is TGTGCCAGCAGCGTCGGGGGGCCGGGCACCGGGGAGCTGTTTTTT. Its translation: CASSVGGPGTGELFF.

The gene calls are TRBV5-1 and TRBJ1-4, with D uncertain. The V and J ends lost 0 bases and 5 bases respectively, with 11 bases between them. The CDR3 is made up of 15 amino acids. In germline, CDR1 is SGHRS, CDR2 YFSETQ. The CDR3 region has the DNA TGCGCCAGCAGCTTGGATCGGCAGGAAAATGAAAAACTGTTTTTT. Its translation: CASSLDRQENEKLFF. The full variable domain, rest sourced from reference TRBV5-1 and TRBJ1-4, is KAGVTQTPRYLIKTRGQQVTLSCSPISGHRSVSWYQQTPGQGLQFLFEYFSETQRNKGNFPGRFSGRQFSNSRSEMNVSTLELGDSALYLCASSLDRQENEKLFFGSGTQLSVL.

The rearrangement joins TRBV4-1 to TRBJ1-1; 9 bases line up with TRBD1. The V segment lost 0 bases and the J segment 2 bases; nucleotides outside the gene matches: 4. Per germline, CDR1 MGHRA and CDR2 YSYEKL. The CDR3 is 16 amino acids. CDR3 coding DNA: TGCGCCAGCAGCCAAGATGGGACAGGGACTAACACTGAAGCTTTCTTT. Protein sequence: CASSQDGTGTNTEAFF.

This clone appeared once. The chain carries TRBV5-1 and TRBJ2-5, with TRBD2 matching over 8 bases. The V segment lost 0 bases and the J segment 4 bases; nucleotides outside the gene matches: 5. The CDR3 length is 15 residues. Germline assignment: CDR1 SGHRS and CDR2 YFSETQ. The CDR3 DNA sequence: TGCGCCAGCAGCTTGGCCCCGACTAGCGTAGAGACCCAGTACTTC. Its protein is CASSLAPTSVETQYF.

The chain joins TRBV19 to TRBJ1-1; 7 nucleotides agree with TRBD1. Germline CDR1 and CDR2: LNHDA and SQIVND (reference sequence). CDR3 length equals 16 residues. J gave up 0 bases and V 4 bases, and 8 bases lay outside the gene matches. CDR3 loop: CASSNTLRGVNTEAFF. CDR3 DNA: TGTGCCAGTAGTAACACCCTCAGGGGGGTGAACACTGAAGCTTTCTTT. The full variable domain, in which reference TRBV19 and TRBJ1-1 provide the parts outside the CDR3, is DGGITQSPKYLFRKEGQNVTLSCEQNLNHDAMYWYRQDPGQGLRLIYYSQIVNDFQKGDIAEGYSVSREKKESFPLTVTSAQKNPTAFYLCASSNTLRGVNTEAFFGQGTRLTVV.

CDR3 in amino acids: CAWSEKGGVQGNEQFF. The CDR3 nucleotides read TGTGCCTGGAGTGAGAAGGGGGGAGTCCAAGGCAATGAGCAGTTCTTC. The J gene is TRBJ2-1, the V gene TRBV30; the D call may be TRBD1 or TRBD2 (6 bases each). Trimming removed 1 base at V and 6 bases at J, with 19 bases between. CDR1 is GTSNPN, CDR2 SVGIG, per germline (reference sequence). The CDR3 totals 16 residues.

This chain links TRBV19 with TRBJ2-7; possibly TRBD1 for D (6 bases). Germline V lookup: CDR1 LNHDA, CDR2 SQIVND (reference sequence). Trimming stripped 3 bases from V and 3 bases from J, with 15 bases between. The CDR3 is 15 residues long. The CDR3 sequence is CASSMGLVGGYEQYF. The CDR3 nucleotides are TGTGCCAGTAGTATGGGGTTGGTAGGGGGCTACGAGCAGTACTTC.

V is TRBV7-2 and J is TRBJ2-5; weak D call: TRBD2 (6 bases). CDR1 SGHTA and CDR2 FQGNSA come from the germline V gene. With 0 bases removed from V and 9 bases from J, the gap between germline ends came to 17 bases. This CDR3 contains 15 residues. The CDR3 loop reads CASSLAHGGGGAQYF. The CDR3 DNA is TGTGCCAGCAGCTTAGCTCACGGGGGTGGCGGGGCCCAGTACTTC.

The chain couples TRBV7-2 to TRBJ2-1, with D maybe TRBD2 (6 bases). Germline CDR1 and CDR2: SGHTA and FQGNSA. The CDR3 covers 14 residues. Between the trimmed V and J ends, which lost 1 base and 4 bases, there was a span of 8 bases. The CDR3 DNA sequence: TGTGCCAGCAGCTTAGTACGGGGGTACAATGAGCAGTTCTTC. This translates into CASSLVRGYNEQFF.

The genes are TRBV18 and TRBJ2-7; TRBD2 might be the D (6 bases). Between the trimmed V and J ends, which lost 5 bases and 10 bases, there was a span of 18 bases. Germline V gene lookup returns CDR1 KGHSH and CDR2 LQKENI. The CDR3 runs to 13 residues. Written as DNA, the CDR3 is TGTGCCAGCTCATCCAATTCGGGCGGACTACAGTACTTC. As protein: CASSSNSGGLQYF.

The chain carries TRBV7-6 and TRBJ2-7; D is perhaps TRBD1 (6 bases). V was pared by 5 bases and J by 2 bases, with 19 bases between. The CDR3 spans 16 residues. The germline V gene has CDR1 SGHVS and CDR2 FNYEAQ. CDR3 loop: CASSPPGQLPTYEQYF. In DNA, the CDR3 is TGTGCCAGCAGCCCCCCCGGACAGCTACCAACCTACGAGCAGTACTTC.

V is TRBV5-4 and J is TRBJ2-1; perhaps TRBD2 as D (6 bases). The CDR3 covers 15 residues. V was pared by 4 bases and J by 8 bases, with 19 bases between. The germline V gene encodes CDR1 SGHNT and CDR2 YYREEE (reference sequence). The CDR3 sequence is CASSVRDSRSHEQFF. CDR3 nucleotide sequence: TGTGCCAGCAGCGTCCGGGACTCAAGAAGCCATGAGCAGTTCTTC.

This clone was picked up one time. The genes are TRBV7-3 and TRBJ2-1; a possible D gene is TRBD2 (7 bases). The CDR3 is made up of 14 amino acids. The V and J ends lost 8 bases and 1 base respectively, with 12 bases between them. The germline V gene encodes CDR1 SGHTA and CDR2 FQGTGA. The CDR3 DNA sequence: TGTGCCAGCGCAGGGGAGGGGTCCTACAATGAGCAGTTCTTC. As protein: CASAGEGSYNEQFF.

The chain uses TRBV7-3 and TRBJ1-1, with 8 bases aligning to TRBD1. The CDR3 runs 14 residues. With 4 bases clipped from V and 4 bases from J, the junction kept 5 bases outside the gene matches. Germline loops: CDR1 SGHTA, CDR2 FQGTGA. The CDR3 nucleotides read TGTGCCAGCAGCTCACACAGGGGGAGCACTGAAGCTTTCTTT. It specifies CASSSHRGSTEAFF.

The chain uses TRBV19 and TRBJ1-1; 8 nucleotides agree with TRBD1. Germline V lookup: CDR1 LNHDA, CDR2 SQIVND (reference sequence). CDR3 length: 13 residues. V was pared by 4 bases and J by 3 bases, with 1 base of the junction left unmatched. The CDR3, as DNA: TGTGCCAGTAGTAGACAGGGGTACACTGAAGCTTTCTTT. Amino acids: CASSRQGYTEAFF.

The chain uses TRBV7-3 and TRBJ2-5; 10 bases are a match to TRBD2. This CDR3 spans 15 amino acids. The V and J ends lost 1 base and 1 base, in that order; junction bases with no gene match: 0. From germline, CDR1 is SGHTA and CDR2 FQGTGA. CDR3 protein: CASSLIAGGQETQYF. The CDR3 coding sequence is TGTGCCAGCAGCTTAATAGCGGGGGGCCAAGAGACCCAGTACTTC. Based on the CDR3 plus reference TRBV7-3 and TRBJ2-5, the full variable domain is GAGVSQTPSNKVTEKGKYVELRCDPISGHTALYWYRQSLGQGPEFLIYFQGTGAADDSGLPNDRFFAVRPEGSVSTLKIQRTERGDSAVYLCASSLIAGGQETQYFGPGTRLLVL.

The rearrangement links TRBV7-2 to TRBJ2-7, with TRBD2 matching over 14 bases. Germline V gives CDR1 SGHTA, CDR2 FQGNSA. Trimming at V came to 4 bases and at J to 4 bases, leaving 3 bases not matched to a gene. The CDR3 consists of 15 residues. The CDR3 spells CASSWTSGGSYEQYF. In DNA, the CDR3 is TGTGCCAGCAGCTGGACTAGCGGGGGGTCTTACGAGCAGTACTTC.

About this clone itself: This CDR3 is also generated by other DNA sequences in the sample. J is TRBJ2-3 and V is TRBV11-2, with 8 bases aligning to TRBD1. With V trimmed by 5 bases and J by 4 bases, 5 bases remained unmatched. The CDR3 runs to 14 residues. Germline V CDR1 and CDR2: SGHAT, FQNNGV. CDR3 protein: CASSPKTGADTQYF. The CDR3 DNA is TGTGCCAGCAGCCCCAAGACAGGGGCAGATACGCAGTATTTT.

The chain is built from TRBV28 and TRBJ1-5, with 9 bases that match TRBD1. The CDR3 length is 13 residues. Germline V gene sequence: CDR1 MDHEN, CDR2 SYDVKM. V was pared by 5 bases and J by 4 bases, with 0 bases of the junction left unmatched. The CDR3 nucleotides are TGTGCCAGCAGTGGGACAGGGAATCAGCCCCAGCATTTT. Translated: CASSGTGNQPQHF.

CDR3 bases: TGTGCCAGCAGCTTAATTGGGACTAGCGTTCAGAGCTCCTACGAGCAGTACTTC. Its protein product is CASSLIGTSVQSSYEQYF. The chain links TRBV7-8 to TRBJ2-7; TRBD2 agrees at 10 bases. The V and J ends lost 2 bases and 0 bases, in that order; junction bases with no gene match: 10. Germline V gives CDR1 SGHVS, CDR2 FQNEAQ. The CDR3 has 18 residues.